Listed below are T cell receptor beta chains from one sample, sequenced in a study of response to subunit inactivated influenza vaccine. One entry per CDR3 protein results from TCRdb running MiXCR on the RT-PCR reads. Among over 400,000 distinct CDR3 sequences, over 9.5% were seen once, and the ten largest hold about an eighth. The sample in question was PBMCs from blood, obtained about 6 weeks after vaccination. The receptors derive from a man in his fifties who received an inactivated influenza vaccine. The CDR3 runs from the conserved cysteine through the conserved F or W. A D gene is named only where the DNA matches it firmly. The listing skips clone size in some rows; elsewhere it reads once, few, many or a size class.

j_call | clone_size | d_call | v_call | cdr3_aa | cdr3_nt
TRBJ1-1 | NA | NA | TRBV6-2/TRBV6-3 | CASSYGDRLNAFF | TGTGCCAGCAGTTACGGAGACAGGTTGAACGCTTTCTTT
TRBJ1-1 | NA | TRBD1 | TRBV19 | CASSDRGTVNTEAFF | TGTGCCAGTAGTGACAGGGGGACGGTGAACACTGAAGCTTTCTTT
TRBJ2-1 | few | NA | TRBV20-1 | CSARGTRLDEQFF | TGCAGTGCTAGAGGGACCCGCCTCGATGAGCAGTTCTTC
TRBJ1-6 | few | NA | TRBV12-3/TRBV12-4 | CASSGGTRNSALHF | TGTGCCAGCAGTGGCGGAACCAGAAATTCGGCCCTCCACTTT
TRBJ1-6 | NA | NA | TRBV9 | CASSVEAGSYNSPLHF | TGTGCCAGCAGCGTAGAGGCGGGGTCCTATAATTCACCCCTCCACTTT
TRBJ2-1 | many | NA | TRBV5-1 | CASSSVGLGGDNEQFF | TGCGCCAGCAGCTCTGTTGGTTTGGGCGGGGACAATGAGCAGTTCTTC
TRBJ2-1 | few | NA | TRBV7-9 | CASSWVNEQFF | TGTGCCAGCTCATGGGTTAATGAGCAGTTCTTC
TRBJ2-1 | NA | NA | TRBV12-3/TRBV12-4 | CASSVTLRGEQFF | TGTGCCAGCAGTGTGACTTTGCGGGGCGAGCAGTTCTTC
TRBJ1-1 | many | NA | TRBV18 | CASSPPQGLNTEAFF | TGTGCCAGCTCACCTCCACAGGGCCTGAACACTGAAGCTTTCTTT
TRBJ1-6 | many | TRBD1 | TRBV7-9 | CASSRTGGFGSPLHF | TGTGCCAGCAGCCGGACAGGGGGCTTTGGTTCACCCCTCCACTTT
TRBJ2-3 | NA | NA | TRBV30 | CAWGGGLTDTQYF | TGTGCCTGGGGTGGCGGCCTCACAGATACGCAGTATTTT
TRBJ1-1 | few | TRBD1 | TRBV12-3/TRBV12-4 | CASSLPRGLGNTEAFF | TGTGCCAGCAGTTTGCCCAGGGGGCTCGGGAACACTGAAGCTTTCTTT
TRBJ2-7 | many | NA | TRBV6-5 | CASSYLQEAYEQYF | TGTGCCAGCAGTTATCTACAGGAAGCCTACGAGCAGTACTTC
TRBJ2-3 | few | TRBD2 | TRBV20-1 | CSAPPGLVPPSSTDTQYF | TGCAGTGCCCCACCGGGACTAGTTCCCCCATCGAGCACAGATACGCAGTATTTT
TRBJ2-3 | many | NA | TRBV7-9 | CASSLAGADTQYF | TGTGCCAGCAGCTTAGCGGGGGCAGATACGCAGTATTTT
TRBJ2-1 | few | NA | TRBV27 | CASSLQVMGGGFSDEQFF | TGTGCCAGCAGTTTACAGGTCATGGGGGGTGGATTCTCCGATGAGCAGTTCTTC
TRBJ1-6 | NA | NA | TRBV7-8 | CASSSRLSGSPLHF | TGTGCCAGCAGCTCCCGCCTATCGGGGTCACCCCTCCACTTT
TRBJ1-1 | NA | TRBD1 | TRBV7-9 | CASSLTGLGTEAFF | TGTGCCAGCAGCTTGACAGGGTTGGGCACTGAAGCTTTCTTT
TRBJ1-2 | NA | NA | TRBV7-8 | CASSPDINYGYTF | TGTGCCAGCAGCCCAGACATCAACTATGGCTACACCTTC
TRBJ2-7 | once | TRBD1 | TRBV19 | CASSISGQGSEQYF | TGTGCCAGTAGTATATCGGGACAGGGGAGCGAGCAGTACTTC
TRBJ2-2 | many | TRBD2 | TRBV3-1 | CASSQGLSGRTNTGELFF | TGTGCCAGCAGCCAAGGTCTTAGCGGGCGTACGAACACCGGGGAGCTGTTTTTT
TRBJ2-1 | NA | TRBD2 | TRBV7-9 | CASNLAGAGYEQFF | TGTGCCAGCAACCTAGCGGGAGCTGGGTATGAGCAGTTCTTC
TRBJ2-5 | NA | TRBD2 | TRBV3-1 | CASSEYLAGQETQYF | TGTGCCAGCAGCGAATACCTAGCGGGCCAAGAGACCCAGTACTTC
TRBJ2-3 | NA | NA | TRBV20-1 | CSAGGASLTDTQYF | TGCAGTGCCGGAGGGGCTAGCCTCACAGATACGCAGTATTTT
TRBJ2-1 | NA | TRBD2 | TRBV9 | CASSSVGSGSNEQFF | TGTGCCAGCAGCTCAGTGGGTAGCGGGAGCAATGAGCAGTTCTTC
TRBJ1-2 | few | NA | TRBV28 | CASTLNPSYGYTF | TGTGCCAGCACCTTAAACCCCAGCTATGGCTACACCTTC
TRBJ1-5 | NA | TRBD1 | TRBV7-8 | CASSYGQAQPQHF | TGTGCCAGCAGCTACGGACAGGCTCAGCCCCAGCATTTT
TRBJ1-1 | few | NA | TRBV5-1 | CASSGRVNTEAFF | TGCGCCAGCAGCGGCAGGGTTAACACTGAAGCTTTCTTT
TRBJ2-1 | few | TRBD2 | TRBV2 | CASSRTSGGESSYNEQFF | TGTGCCAGCAGTAGGACTAGCGGGGGGGAGAGCTCCTACAATGAGCAGTTCTTC
TRBJ2-1 | few | NA | TRBV28 | CASSSTASGQFF | TGTGCCAGCAGTTCGACAGCCTCCGGGCAGTTCTTC
TRBJ2-2 | many | NA | TRBV25-1 | CASSESRELFF | TGTGCCAGCAGTGAATCCCGGGAGCTGTTTTTT
TRBJ2-7 | many | TRBD2 | TRBV6-5 | CASSSQTSGSKEEQYF | TGTGCCAGCAGTTCTCAGACTAGCGGGAGCAAAGAAGAGCAGTACTTC
TRBJ2-7 | few | NA | TRBV4-1 | CASSQRTDASYEQYF | TGCGCCAGCAGCCAACGGACGGACGCGTCCTACGAGCAGTACTTC